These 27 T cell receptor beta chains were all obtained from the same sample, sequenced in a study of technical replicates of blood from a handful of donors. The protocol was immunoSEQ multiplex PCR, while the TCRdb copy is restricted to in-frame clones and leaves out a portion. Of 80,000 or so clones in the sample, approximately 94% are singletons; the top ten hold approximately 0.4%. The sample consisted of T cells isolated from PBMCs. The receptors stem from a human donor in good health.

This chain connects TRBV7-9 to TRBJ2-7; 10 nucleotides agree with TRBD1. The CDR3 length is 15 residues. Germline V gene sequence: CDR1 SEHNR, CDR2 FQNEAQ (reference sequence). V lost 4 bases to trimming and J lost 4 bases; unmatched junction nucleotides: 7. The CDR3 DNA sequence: TGTGCCAGCAGCTCCGGACAGGGGGGCCCTTACGAGCAGTACTTC. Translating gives CASSSGQGGPYEQYF.

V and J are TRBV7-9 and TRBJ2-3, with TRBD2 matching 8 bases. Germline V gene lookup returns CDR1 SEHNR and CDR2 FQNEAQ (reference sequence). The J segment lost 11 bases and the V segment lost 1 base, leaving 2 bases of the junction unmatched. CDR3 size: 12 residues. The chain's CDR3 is CASSLGLAGQYF. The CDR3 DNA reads TGTGCCAGCAGCTTAGGGCTAGCGGGGCAGTATTTT. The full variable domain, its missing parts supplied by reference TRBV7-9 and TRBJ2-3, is DTGVSQNPRHKITKRGQNVTFRCDPISEHNRLYWYRQTLGQGPEFLTYFQNEAQLEKSRLLSDRFSAERPKGSFSTLEIQRTEQGDSAMYLCASSLGLAGQYFGPGTRLTVL.

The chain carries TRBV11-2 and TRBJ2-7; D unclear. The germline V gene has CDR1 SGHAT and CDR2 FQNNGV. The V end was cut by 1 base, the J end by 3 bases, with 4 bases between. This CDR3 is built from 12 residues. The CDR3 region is CASSLGYYEQYF. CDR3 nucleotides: TGTGCCAGCAGCTTAGGCTACTACGAGCAGTACTTC.

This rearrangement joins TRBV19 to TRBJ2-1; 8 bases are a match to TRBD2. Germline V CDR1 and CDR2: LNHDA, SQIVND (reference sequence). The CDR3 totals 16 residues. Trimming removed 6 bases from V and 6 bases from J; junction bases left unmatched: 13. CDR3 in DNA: TGTGCCAGTAGGGTGAGCGGGGGAGGGCCTTTCAATGAGCAGTTCTTC. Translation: CASRVSGGGPFNEQFF.

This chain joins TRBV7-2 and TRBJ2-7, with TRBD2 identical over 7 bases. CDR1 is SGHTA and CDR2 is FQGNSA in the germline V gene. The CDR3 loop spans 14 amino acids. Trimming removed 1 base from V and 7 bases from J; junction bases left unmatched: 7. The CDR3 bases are TGTGCCAGCAGCTTAGGCGGGAGCCTTTGGGAGCAGTACTTC. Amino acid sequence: CASSLGGSLWEQYF.

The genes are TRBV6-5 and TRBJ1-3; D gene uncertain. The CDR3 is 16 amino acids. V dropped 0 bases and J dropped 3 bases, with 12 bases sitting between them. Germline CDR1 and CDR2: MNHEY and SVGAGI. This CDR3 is CASSYSMSGSGNTIYF. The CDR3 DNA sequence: TGTGCCAGCAGTTACTCGATGTCCGGGAGTGGAAACACCATATATTTT.

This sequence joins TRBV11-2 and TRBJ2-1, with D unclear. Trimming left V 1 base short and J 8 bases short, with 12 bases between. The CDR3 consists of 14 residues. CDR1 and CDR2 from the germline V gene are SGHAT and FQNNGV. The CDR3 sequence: CASSLAPSLYEQFF. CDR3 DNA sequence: TGTGCCAGCAGCTTAGCGCCGAGCCTATATGAGCAGTTCTTC.

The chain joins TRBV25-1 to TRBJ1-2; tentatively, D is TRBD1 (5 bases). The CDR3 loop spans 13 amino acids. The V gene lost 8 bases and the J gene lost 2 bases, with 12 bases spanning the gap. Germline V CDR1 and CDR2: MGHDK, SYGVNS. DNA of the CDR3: TGTGCCAGCGAGGAGGGGCAAAACTATGGCTACACCTTC. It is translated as CASEEGQNYGYTF.

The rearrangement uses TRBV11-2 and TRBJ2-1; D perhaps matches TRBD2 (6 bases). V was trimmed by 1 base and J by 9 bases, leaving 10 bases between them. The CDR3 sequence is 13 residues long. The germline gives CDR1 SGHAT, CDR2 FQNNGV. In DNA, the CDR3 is TGTGCCAGCAGCTTAGGTCTGGAGGGTGAGCAGTTCTTC. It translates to CASSLGLEGEQFF.

The CDR3 here is CASRADRGLYEQYF. CDR3 coding DNA: TGTGCCAGCAGAGCGGACAGGGGCCTCTACGAGCAGTACTTC. The chain recombines TRBV6-1 with TRBJ2-7, with TRBD1 identical over 9 bases. CDR3 length: 14 residues. Germline lookup yields CDR1 MNHNS and CDR2 SASEGT. Trimming removed 6 bases from V and 3 bases from J; junction bases left unmatched: 6.

The CDR3 DNA follows: TGCGCCAGCAGCTTGGCTCCGAACACTGAAGCTTTCTTT. Amino acid sequence: CASSLAPNTEAFF. The J gene is TRBJ1-1, the V gene TRBV5-1; D unresolved. CDR3 length: 13 amino acids. V was shortened by 0 bases and J by 1 base, with 4 bases between the two germline ends. Per the germline V gene, CDR1 is SGHRS and CDR2 is YFSETQ.

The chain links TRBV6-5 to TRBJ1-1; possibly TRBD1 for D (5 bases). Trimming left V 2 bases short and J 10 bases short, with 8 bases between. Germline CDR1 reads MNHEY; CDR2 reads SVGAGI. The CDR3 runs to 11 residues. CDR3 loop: CASSYRGRAFF. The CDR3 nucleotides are TGTGCCAGCAGTTACAGGGGAAGAGCTTTCTTT.

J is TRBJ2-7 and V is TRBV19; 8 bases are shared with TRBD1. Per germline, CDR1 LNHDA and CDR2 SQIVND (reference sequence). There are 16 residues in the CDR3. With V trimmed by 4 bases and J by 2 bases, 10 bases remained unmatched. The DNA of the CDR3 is TGTGCCAGTAGTAGGGGAACAGGGGGTCTGACCTACGAGCAGTACTTC. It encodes CASSRGTGGLTYEQYF. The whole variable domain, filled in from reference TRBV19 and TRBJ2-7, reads DGGITQSPKYLFRKEGQNVTLSCEQNLNHDAMYWYRQDPGQGLRLIYYSQIVNDFQKGDIAEGYSVSREKKESFPLTVTSAQKNPTAFYLCASSRGTGGLTYEQYFGPGTRLTVT.

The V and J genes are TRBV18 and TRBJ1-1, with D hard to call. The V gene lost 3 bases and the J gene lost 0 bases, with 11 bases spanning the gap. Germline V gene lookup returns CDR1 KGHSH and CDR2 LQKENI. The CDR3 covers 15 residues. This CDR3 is CASSPSPDLNTEAFF. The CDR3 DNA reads TGTGCCAGCTCACCCTCCCCCGACTTGAACACTGAAGCTTTCTTT.

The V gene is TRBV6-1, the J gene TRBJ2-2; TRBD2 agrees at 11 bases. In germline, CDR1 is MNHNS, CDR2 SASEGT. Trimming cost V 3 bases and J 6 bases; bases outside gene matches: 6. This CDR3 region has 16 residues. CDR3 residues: CASSDTSGRFSGELFF. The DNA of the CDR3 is TGTGCCAGCAGTGACACTAGCGGGAGATTTTCCGGGGAGCTGTTTTTT.

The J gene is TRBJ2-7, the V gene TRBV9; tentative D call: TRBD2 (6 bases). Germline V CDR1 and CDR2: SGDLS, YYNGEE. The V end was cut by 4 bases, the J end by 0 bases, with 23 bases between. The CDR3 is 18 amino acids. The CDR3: CASSPPPYASESSYEQYF. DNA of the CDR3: TGTGCCAGCAGCCCGCCACCCTATGCTAGCGAGAGCTCCTACGAGCAGTACTTC. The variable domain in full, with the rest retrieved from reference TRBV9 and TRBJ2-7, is DSGVTQTPKHLITATGQRVTLRCSPRSGDLSVYWYQQSLDQGLQFLIQYYNGEERAKGNILERFSAQQFPDLHSELNLSSLELGDSALYFCASSPPPYASESSYEQYFGPGTRLTVT.

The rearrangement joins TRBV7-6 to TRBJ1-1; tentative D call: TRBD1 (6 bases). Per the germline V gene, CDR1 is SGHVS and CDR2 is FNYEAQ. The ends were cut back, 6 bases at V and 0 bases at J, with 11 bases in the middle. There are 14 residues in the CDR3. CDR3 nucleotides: TGTGCCAGCAGGACGGGGGGCCTGAACACTGAAGCTTTCTTT. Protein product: CASRTGGLNTEAFF.

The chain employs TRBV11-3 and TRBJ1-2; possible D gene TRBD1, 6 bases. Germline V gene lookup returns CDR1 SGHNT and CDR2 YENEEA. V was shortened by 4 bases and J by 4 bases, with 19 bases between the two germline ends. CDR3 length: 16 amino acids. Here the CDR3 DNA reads TGTGCCAGCAGCTCTCTGGGCGATACAGGGACCTATGGCTACACCTTC. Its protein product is CASSSLGDTGTYGYTF.

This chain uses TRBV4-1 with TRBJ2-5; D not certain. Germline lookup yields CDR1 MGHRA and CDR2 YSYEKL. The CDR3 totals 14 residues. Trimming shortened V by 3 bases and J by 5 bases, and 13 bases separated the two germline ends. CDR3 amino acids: CASSQVLSSETQYF. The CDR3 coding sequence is TGCGCCAGCAGCCAGGTGTTAAGTAGCGAGACCCAGTACTTC.

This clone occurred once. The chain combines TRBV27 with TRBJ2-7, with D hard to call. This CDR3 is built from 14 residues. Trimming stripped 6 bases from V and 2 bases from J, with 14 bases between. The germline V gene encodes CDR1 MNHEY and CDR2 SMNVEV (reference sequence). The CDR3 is CASRSATKPYEQYF. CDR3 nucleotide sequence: TGTGCCAGCAGAAGCGCCACTAAACCCTACGAGCAGTACTTC.

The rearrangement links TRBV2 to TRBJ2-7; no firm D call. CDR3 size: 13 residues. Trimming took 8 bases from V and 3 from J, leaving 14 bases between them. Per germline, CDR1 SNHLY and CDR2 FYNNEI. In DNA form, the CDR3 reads TGTGCCAGCCTAAGCGTCTGGATCTACGAGCAGTACTTC. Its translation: CASLSVWIYEQYF.

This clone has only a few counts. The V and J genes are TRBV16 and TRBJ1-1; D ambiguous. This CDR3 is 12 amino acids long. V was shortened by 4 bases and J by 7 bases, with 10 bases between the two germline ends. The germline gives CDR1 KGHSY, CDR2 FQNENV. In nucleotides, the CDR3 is TGTGCCAGCAGCCGAAACCAACTTGAAGCTTTCTTT. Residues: CASSRNQLEAFF. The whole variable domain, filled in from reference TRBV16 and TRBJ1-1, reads GEEVAQTPKHLVRGEGQKAKLYCAPIKGHSYVFWYQQVLKNEFKFLISFQNENVFDETGMPKERFSAKCLPNSPCSLEIQATKLEDSAVYFCASSRNQLEAFFGQGTRLTVV.

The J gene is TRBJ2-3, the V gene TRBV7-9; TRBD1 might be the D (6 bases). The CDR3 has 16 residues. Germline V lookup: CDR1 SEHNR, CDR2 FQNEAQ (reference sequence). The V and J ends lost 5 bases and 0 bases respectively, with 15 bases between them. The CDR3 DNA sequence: TGTGCCAGCAGCGAAACAGGACAGACTAGCACAGATACGCAGTATTTT. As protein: CASSETGQTSTDTQYF. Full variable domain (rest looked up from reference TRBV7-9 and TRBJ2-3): DTGVSQNPRHKITKRGQNVTFRCDPISEHNRLYWYRQTLGQGPEFLTYFQNEAQLEKSRLLSDRFSAERPKGSFSTLEIQRTEQGDSAMYLCASSETGQTSTDTQYFGPGTRLTVL.

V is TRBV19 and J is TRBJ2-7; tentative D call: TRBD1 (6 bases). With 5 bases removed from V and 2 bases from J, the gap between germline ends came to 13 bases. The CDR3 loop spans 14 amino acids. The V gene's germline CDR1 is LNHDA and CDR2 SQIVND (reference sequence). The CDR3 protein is CASSSTRDTYEQYF. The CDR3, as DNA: TGTGCCAGTAGTTCTACCCGGGACACCTACGAGCAGTACTTC. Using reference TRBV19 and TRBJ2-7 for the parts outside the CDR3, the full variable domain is DGGITQSPKYLFRKEGQNVTLSCEQNLNHDAMYWYRQDPGQGLRLIYYSQIVNDFQKGDIAEGYSVSREKKESFPLTVTSAQKNPTAFYLCASSSTRDTYEQYFGPGTRLTVT.

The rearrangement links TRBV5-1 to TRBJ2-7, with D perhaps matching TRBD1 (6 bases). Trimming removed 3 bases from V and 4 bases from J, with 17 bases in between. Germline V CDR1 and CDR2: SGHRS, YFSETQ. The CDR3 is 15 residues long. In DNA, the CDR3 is TGCGCCAGCAGCTCGCCCCGGGACAACCTATACGAGCAGTACTTC. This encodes CASSSPRDNLYEQYF.

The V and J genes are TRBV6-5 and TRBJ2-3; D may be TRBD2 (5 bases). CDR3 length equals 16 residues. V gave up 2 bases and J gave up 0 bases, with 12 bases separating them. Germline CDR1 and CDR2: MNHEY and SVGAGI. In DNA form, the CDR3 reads TGTGCCAGCAGTTACAGTCTAGCAGCTAGCACAGATACGCAGTATTTT. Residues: CASSYSLAASTDTQYF.

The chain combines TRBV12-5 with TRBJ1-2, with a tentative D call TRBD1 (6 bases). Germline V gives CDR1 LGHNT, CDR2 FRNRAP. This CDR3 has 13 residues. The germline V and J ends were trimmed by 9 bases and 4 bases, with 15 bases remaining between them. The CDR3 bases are TGTGCTAGCTCCGGGACATATTTCTATGGCTACACCTTC. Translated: CASSGTYFYGYTF.